Listed below are T cell receptor beta chains from one sample, sequenced in a study of blood T cell repertoires in COVID-19. Produced via immunoSEQ multiplex PCR; TCRdb's table is partial and in-frame only. The sample shows some 300,000 clones, roughly 89% of them seen only once. The sequenced sample was PBMCs or T cells enriched from blood (not recorded which). The receptor set was obtained from a woman aged 45-65 years who had been exposed to COVID-19. Each CDR3 is given with its conserved first and last residue. A D gene is named only where the DNA matches it firmly. The size of a clone is reported for some rows only, either as once, few or many, or as a class for expanded clones.

TRBJ2-1,-,TRBD1,TRBV5-8,TGTGCCAGCAGTTGGGGACAGAGCTCCTACAATGAGCAGTTCTTC,CASSWGQSSYNEQFF
TRBJ2-1,-,-,TRBV28,TGTGCCAGCAGTTTTCTGACACCCAATGAGCAGTTCTTC,CASSFLTPNEQFF
TRBJ2-3,once,-,TRBV10-3,TGTGCCATCACTCCGAGTGGCACAGATACGCAGTATTTT,CAITPSGTDTQYF
TRBJ2-7,-,TRBD2,TRBV6-1,TGTGCCAGCAGTGAAGTTAGGGCCGGGAGGGAGCAGTACTTC,CASSEVRAGREQYF
TRBJ1-1,once,-,TRBV9,TGTGCCAGCAGCGGAGGGTACACTGAAGCTTTCTTT,CASSGGYTEAFF
TRBJ2-2,-,TRBD2,TRBV20-1,TGCAGTGCTAGTAGGCGCGGGGGAGGGAGCGGGGAGCTGTTTTTT,CSASRRGGGSGELFF
TRBJ1-2,many,TRBD1,TRBV2,TGTGCCAGGAGGACAGGGTCTGTTAGAGGCTACACCTTC,CARRTGSVRGYTF
TRBJ1-2,once,-,TRBV7-2,TGTGCCAGCAGCACTTACAGGGACATTACTAATGGCTACACCTTC,CASSTYRDITNGYTF
TRBJ1-3,-,-,TRBV3-1/TRBV3-2,TGTGCCAGCAGCCAAGATTGGCTCTCTGGAAACACCATATATTTT,CASSQDWLSGNTIYF
TRBJ2-6,-,-,TRBV10-2,TGCGCCAGCAGTGCCTCCGACAGGGGGGCCAACGTCCTGACTTTC,CASSASDRGANVLTF
TRBJ1-1,-,-,TRBV6-1,TGTGCCAGCAGTGAAGAATGGTTCCGGACTGAAGCTTTCTTT,CASSEEWFRTEAFF
TRBJ2-7,-,TRBD2,TRBV4-2,TGTGCCAGCAGCCAAGGCGGGGGAAGCTCCTACGAGCAGTACTTC,CASSQGGGSSYEQYF
TRBJ1-6,-,TRBD1,TRBV28,TGTGCCAGCAGTTTATTGACAGGGGGCTCGGGTAATTCACCCCTCCACTTT,CASSLLTGGSGNSPLHF
TRBJ1-2,-,TRBD1,TRBV28,TGTGCCAGCAGTCCTTCACAGGGGAGGACCTATGGCTACACCTTC,CASSPSQGRTYGYTF
TRBJ2-7,few,-,TRBV6-5,TGTGCCAGCAGGGGAGGCTCCGAGCAGTACTTC,CASRGGSEQYF
TRBJ1-2,-,TRBD1,TRBV19,TGTGCCAGTAGTATTGACAGGGGGAGATATGGCTACACCTTC,CASSIDRGRYGYTF
TRBJ1-3,-,TRBD1,TRBV5-1,TGCGCCAGCAGCTTGGAGGGACAGGGAGACACCATATATTTT,CASSLEGQGDTIYF
TRBJ1-1,-,-,TRBV7-5,TGTGCCAGAAGCCCTCGTTATTGGGAGGGGAACACTGAAGCTTTCTTT,CARSPRYWEGNTEAFF
TRBJ1-6,-,-,TRBV5-5,TGTGCCAGCAGCTACCAGAATTCACCCCTCCACTTT,CASSYQNSPLHF
TRBJ1-1,-,-,TRBV6-5,TGTGCCAGCATCAGGACAGCTGAAGCTTTCTTT,CASIRTAEAFF
TRBJ1-3,-,TRBD1,TRBV13,TGTGCCAGCAGAGGAGGGGGCGAAAGAAACACCATATATTTT,CASRGGGERNTIYF
TRBJ2-1,-,-,TRBV5-1,TGCGCCAGCAGCTTGGGTGGGGGCCCACACATTGATGAGCAGTTCTTC,CASSLGGGPHIDEQFF
TRBJ1-1,-,TRBD1,TRBV28,TGTGCCAGCAGTTTAACAGGGGGGGCTACTGAAGCTTTCTTT,CASSLTGGATEAFF
TRBJ1-2,-,-,TRBV19,TGTGCCAGTAGTATAGATCAGAATGGACAGAAGTATGGCTACACCTTC,CASSIDQNGQKYGYTF
TRBJ2-3,-,-,TRBV19,TGTGCCAGTAGTCCCGGACAAATCACAGATACGCAGTATTTT,CASSPGQITDTQYF
TRBJ2-1,-,-,TRBV7-9,TGTGCCAGCAGCCCGCAGGGTGTCCCCTACAATGAGCAGTTCTTC,CASSPQGVPYNEQFF
TRBJ1-1,-,-,TRBV14,TGTGCCAGCAGCCAAGTATTTCAGGGCGGGGTAGCTTTCTTT,CASSQVFQGGVAFF
TRBJ1-2,once,-,TRBV5-1,TGCGCCAGCAGCGAAACCGGGAGGAACTATGGCTACACCTTC,CASSETGRNYGYTF
TRBJ1-4,once,-,TRBV15,TGTGCCACCAGCAGAGGTCTTCAGGGCGCTAATGAAAAACTGTTTTTT,CATSRGLQGANEKLFF
TRBJ2-1,-,TRBD1,TRBV27,TGTGCCAGCAGTTTATTCGGACAGGGTTGGCATGAGCAGTTCTTC,CASSLFGQGWHEQFF
TRBJ2-1,-,TRBD1,TRBV24-1,TGTGCCACCAGTGGCTCTTCAGGGGGCCCCTACAATGAGCAGTTCTTC,CATSGSSGGPYNEQFF
TRBJ1-1,-,TRBD1,TRBV9,TGTGCCAGCAGCGATGGACAGGGGGCGGAGGTGAACACTGAAGCTTTCTTT,CASSDGQGAEVNTEAFF
TRBJ1-2,-,-,TRBV5-1,TGCGCTACAAAGTGGGGAGGTGGCTACACCTTC,CATKWGGGYTF
TRBJ2-1,few,-,TRBV5-1,TGCGCCAGCAGCCAAACAGGGAGCTCCTACAATGAGCAGTTCTTC,CASSQTGSSYNEQFF
TRBJ2-1,once,TRBD1,TRBV11-2,TGTGCCAGCAGCTTAGTACAGGGGGGCTACAATGAGCAGTTCTTC,CASSLVQGGYNEQFF
TRBJ2-3,-,-,TRBV15,TGTGCCACCAGCAGAGAGTCAACAGATACGCAGTATTTT,CATSRESTDTQYF
TRBJ2-3,once,TRBD2,TRBV30,TGTGCCTGGAGCTGGACTAGCGGGGGGGCAGATACGCAGTATTTT,CAWSWTSGGADTQYF
TRBJ2-7,-,TRBD1,TRBV5-1,TGCGCCAGCAGCTTGGGCGGACAGGGGGTCTACGAGCAGTACTTC,CASSLGGQGVYEQYF
TRBJ2-5,-,TRBD2,TRBV6-5,TGTGCCAGCAGGGGGGCTAGCGGGGTACAAGAGACCCAGTACTTC,CASRGASGVQETQYF
TRBJ1-5,-,TRBD1,TRBV19,TGTGCCAGTAGTGGACGGGACAGGGTATCAAGTCAGCCCCAGCATTTT,CASSGRDRVSSQPQHF
TRBJ1-2,once,-,TRBV19,TGTGCCAGTAGTATAGGGGCAGGGGTATTAAATGGCTACACCTTC,CASSIGAGVLNGYTF
TRBJ2-6,-,-,TRBV5-1,TGCGCCAGCAGCTTGGGAGGGGGAAAGTCTGGGGCCAACGTCCTGACTTTC,CASSLGGGKSGANVLTF
TRBJ1-5,-,-,TRBV7-8,TGTGCCAGCAGCCAGTTGGCTGGCAATCAGCCCCAGCATTTT,CASSQLAGNQPQHF
TRBJ2-6,-,-,TRBV6-5,TGTGCCAGCAGGCAAAAGCCCTCTGGGGCCAACGTCCTGACTTTC,CASRQKPSGANVLTF
TRBJ1-1,-,TRBD1,TRBV9,TGTGCCAGCAGCACCCGGGACAGTGAAGCTTTCTTT,CASSTRDSEAFF
TRBJ1-2,once,-,TRBV2,TGTGCCAGCAGTACGGTAAACTATGGCTACACCTTC,CASSTVNYGYTF
TRBJ1-5,-,TRBD1,TRBV4-1,TGCGCCAGCAGCCCGGGGGACAGGGGGATTGGCAATCAGCCCCAGCATTTT,CASSPGDRGIGNQPQHF
TRBJ2-5,-,-,TRBV7-9,TGTGCCAGCAGCTTCTTCCAAGAGACCCAGTACTTC,CASSFFQETQYF
TRBJ1-1,-,TRBD1,TRBV27,TGTGCCAGCAGTCCCGCCCAATTACAGGGGGTGAACACTGAAGCTTTCTTT,CASSPAQLQGVNTEAFF
TRBJ2-5,-,TRBD1,TRBV7-9,TGTGCCAGCAGCCTCGGACAGGGACTCGTGAGGGTCGAGACCCAGTACTTC,CASSLGQGLVRVETQYF